This T cell receptor (beta chain) was sequenced during a study of blood T cell repertoires in COVID-19. Across the whole study: Sites across the United States, Italy and Spain contributed samples from acute and convalescent COVID-19. Sources were T cells, B-cell-depleted T cells, or PBMCs; the material itself was cDNA or gDNA.

Per the study methods: For nucleated cells, counts were estimated from reference gene primer amplification. Profiling relied on immunoSEQ multiplex PCR, and the TCRdb table lists in-frame clones only, not all of them. V, J and clone size reflect that table, while D and trimming were determined from the DNA. Of about 260,000 clones in the sample, over 80% are singletons; the top ten hold over 3.5%. Trimming left V 0 bases short and J 6 bases short, with 13 bases between. CDR1 SNHLY and CDR2 FYNNEI come from the germline V gene. The CDR3 sequence is 15 residues long. This TCR derives from a woman aged 40 to 49 with acute or convalescent COVID-19. The source material was peripheral blood. This chain links TRBV2 with TRBJ2-3; D possibly corresponds to TRBD2 (6 bases). CDR3 sequence reads: CASSEALRRGDTQYF. CDR3 coding DNA: TGTGCCAGCAGTGAAGCGCTTCGCCGGGGGGATACGCAGTATTTT.